The 10 T cell receptor beta chains reported below all come from one sample, sequenced in a study of CD4 T cells in relation to SARS-CoV-2 and coronaviruses. The data were produced by immunoSEQ multiplex PCR, yet TCRdb's version contains in-frame clones alone and is incomplete. This table has 65,000 or so clones, about 94% appearing once. Before the COVID-19 pandemic, during about 2010-2018, CD4+ T cells were taken from unexposed donors. The sequencing sample was made of naive CD4+ T cells from PBMCs. The subset is: naive CD4+ T cells isolated by negative enrichment. The receptors originated from a human donor in good health.

The V and J genes are TRBV6-5 and TRBJ1-2; 8 bases agree with TRBD1. Germline V CDR1 and CDR2: MNHEY, SVGAGI. The CDR3 is made up of 13 amino acids. With 8 bases clipped from V and 7 bases from J, the junction kept 9 bases outside the gene matches. The CDR3 protein is CASQTGARTGYTF. In nucleotides, the CDR3 is TGTGCCAGCCAGACAGGGGCTAGGACTGGCTACACCTTC.

The chain links TRBV5-4 to TRBJ2-1, with D hard to call. Germline CDR1 reads SGHNT; CDR2 reads YYREEE (reference sequence). The CDR3 contains 15 residues. V shed 1 base and J shed 6 bases, with 14 bases lying between them. DNA for the CDR3: TGTGCCAGCAGCTTGATAGGGCGGTATTCCAATGAGCAGTTCTTC. This codes for CASSLIGRYSNEQFF.

The count of this clone is one. The CDR3 reads CASTASQRTQYF. The CDR3 DNA reads as TGTGCCAGCACGGCCAGCCAGAGGACCCAGTACTTC. This rearrangement joins TRBV6-5 to TRBJ2-5; D remains ambiguous. The germline CDR1 and CDR2 sequences are MNHEY and SVGAGI. The CDR3 runs to 12 residues. The V end was cut by 7 bases, the J end by 7 bases, with 13 bases between.

The gene calls are TRBV28 and TRBJ2-2; 8 positions match TRBD1. The germline V gene has CDR1 MDHEN and CDR2 SYDVKM. J lost 2 bases, V lost 4 bases, and 3 bases had no gene match. The CDR3 has 15 residues. In nucleotides, the CDR3 is TGTGCCAGCAGTTGGGGACAGGTCAACACCGGGGAGCTGTTTTTT. Residues: CASSWGQVNTGELFF. The entire variable domain, with the rest obtained from reference TRBV28 and TRBJ2-2, is as follows: DVKVTQSSRYLVKRTGEKVFLECVQDMDHENMFWYRQDPGLGLRLIYFSYDVKMKEKGDIPEGYSVSREKKERFSLILESASTNQTSMYLCASSWGQVNTGELFFGEGSRLTVL.

The chain recombines TRBV3-1 (or the pseudogene TRBV3-2) with TRBJ2-7; TRBD2 matches 12 bases. The CDR3 is 17 amino acids. Germline assignment: CDR1 LGHDT and CDR2 YNNKEL (reference sequence). Trimming removed 1 base from V and 3 bases from J; junction bases left unmatched: 7. The CDR3 DNA is TGTGCCAGCAGCCAAGGGCTAGCGGGAGGGCCGGGCTACGAGCAGTACTTC. It yields the protein CASSQGLAGGPGYEQYF.

This sequence joins TRBV18 and TRBJ1-5; the match to TRBD1 covers 7 bases. Per germline, CDR1 KGHSH and CDR2 LQKENI. The V segment lost 1 base and the J segment 5 bases; nucleotides outside the gene matches: 5. The CDR3 is 15 amino acids. CDR3 protein: CASSPQGGRDQPQHF. CDR3 sequence (DNA): TGTGCCAGCTCACCACAAGGGGGCCGGGATCAGCCCCAGCATTTT.

V is TRBV6-6 and J is TRBJ2-5, with 7 bases that match TRBD1. The CDR3 consists of 14 residues. Germline loops: CDR1 MNHNY, CDR2 SVGAGI (reference sequence). Trimming removed 6 bases from V and 4 bases from J; junction bases left unmatched: 8. CDR3 in amino acids: CASRITGVSETQYF. For the CDR3, the DNA is TGTGCCAGCAGGATAACAGGGGTGTCAGAGACCCAGTACTTC.

This sequence joins TRBV19 and TRBJ1-5; D is possibly TRBD1 (6 bases). Trimming stripped 5 bases from V and 1 base from J, with 15 bases between. The CDR3 loop spans 16 amino acids. Per the germline V gene, CDR1 is LNHDA and CDR2 is SQIVND (reference sequence). CDR3 residues: CASSLTGMGSNQPQHF. CDR3 bases: TGTGCCAGTAGTCTTACAGGGATGGGAAGCAATCAGCCCCAGCATTTT.

This sequence joins TRBV5-4 and TRBJ2-7; 7 positions agree with TRBD1. Germline trimming cut 3 bases from V and 5 bases from J; bases unmatched to any gene: 11. This CDR3 spans 15 amino acids. Looked up from germline, CDR1 is SGHNT and CDR2 is YYREEE (reference sequence). CDR3 bases: TGTGCCAGCAGCTCAGAAGACAGGGTAATCAACGAGCAGTACTTC. Its translation: CASSSEDRVINEQYF.

The chain carries TRBV6-2 or TRBV6-3 and TRBJ2-7; D may be TRBD1 (6 bases). In germline, CDR1 is MNHEY, CDR2 SVGEGT. The CDR3 runs 12 residues. V was trimmed by 2 bases and J by 8 bases, leaving 10 bases between them. The CDR3 DNA sequence: TGTGCCAGCAGTTACCGACAGGCTAAGCAGTACTTC. Protein product: CASSYRQAKQYF.